The 14 T cell receptor beta chains below all came from one sample that was sequenced in a study of T-cell reconstitution after alpha-beta-depleted transplantation in children. The authors prepared the TCRbeta library with unique molecular identifiers. Each CDR3 protein is one row after TCRdb ran MiXCR on the PCR reads. The sample yields 280,000 or so distinct CDR3 sequences, around 10% seen once. The sample in question was peripheral blood, obtained 180 days after TCRalphabeta/CD19-depleted stem cell transplant. Receptor source: a male patient aged 2-10 years who had a stem cell transplant for chronic granulomatous disease, so the T cells may come from the graft donor.

The chain has TRBV5-6 and TRBJ2-7, with 9 bases aligning to TRBD1. The germline gives CDR1 SGHDT, CDR2 YYEEEE. The ends lost 7 bases at V and 5 bases at J; junction bases unmatched: 7. The CDR3 has 13 residues. CDR3 region: CASQNRGRNEQYF. CDR3 DNA: TGTGCCAGCCAGAACAGGGGGCGGAACGAGCAGTACTTC.

This clonotype was seen repeatedly, ten times or more. The rearrangement uses TRBV6-2 or TRBV6-3 and TRBJ1-6; TRBD1 matches 8 bases. V gave up 7 bases and J gave up 5 bases; unmatched junction bases: 7. The CDR3 totals 15 residues. CDR1 is MNHEY, CDR2 SVGEGT, per germline. The CDR3 sequence is CASKFRGPDNSPLHF. In DNA, the CDR3 is TGTGCCAGCAAATTCAGGGGGCCGGATAATTCACCCCTCCACTTT.

This clonotype came up a few times. The chain carries TRBV28 and TRBJ2-1; D is undetermined. The germline V and J ends were trimmed by 4 bases and 7 bases, with 17 bases remaining between them. The CDR3 contains 15 residues. Germline CDR1 is MDHEN and CDR2 is SYDVKM. The CDR3 nucleotides are TGTGCCAGCAGTTCGCACCAGCCGCGTGATAATGAGCAGTTCTTC. Its protein is CASSSHQPRDNEQFF.

This clonotype occurred many times. The chain has TRBV7-6 and TRBJ2-1; 9 bases match TRBD2. The CDR3 contains 16 residues. Losses at the gene ends were 4 bases for V and 4 bases for J; bases not matched to a gene: 8. Germline loops: CDR1 SGHVS, CDR2 FNYEAQ. The CDR3 bases are TGTGCCAGCAGCTCGTGGGGACTAGCTAGATACAATGAGCAGTTCTTC. Its translation: CASSSWGLARYNEQFF.

This clonotype was detected only a few times. The gene calls are TRBV15 and TRBJ2-1; 8 nucleotides align to TRBD2. V lost 5 bases and J lost 4; bases outside the gene matches: 22. This CDR3 has 20 residues. CDR1 LNHNV and CDR2 YYDKDF come from the germline V gene (reference sequence). CDR3 sequence (DNA): TGTGCCACCAGCCCGCGGGAGGCGGGACGAGGGGGATTAGCATACAATGAGCAGTTCTTC. Protein sequence: CATSPREAGRGGLAYNEQFF.

Many counts were recorded for this clonotype. V and J are TRBV12-3 or TRBV12-4 and TRBJ2-1; the D gene is possibly TRBD1 (6 bases). The CDR3 spans 13 residues. Trimming stripped 1 base from V and 5 bases from J, with 6 bases between. CDR3 in amino acids: CASSLGQDNEQFF. DNA of the CDR3: TGTGCCAGCAGTTTAGGACAGGACAATGAGCAGTTCTTC.

This clonotype was counted many times. The chain couples TRBV7-9 to TRBJ1-1; D gene uncertain. This CDR3 contains 11 residues. Trimming pared 6 bases from V and 1 base from J, leaving 3 bases between. The germline V gene has CDR1 SEHNR and CDR2 FQNEAQ (reference sequence). The CDR3 nucleotides read TGTGCCAGCAGTCAGAACACTGAAGCTTTCTTT. It translates to CASSQNTEAFF.

The chain employs TRBV7-9 and TRBJ2-1, with D possibly matching TRBD1 (6 bases). Trimming took off 5 bases at V and 6 bases at J, with 20 bases between the two ends. Germline CDR1 SEHNR, CDR2 FQNEAQ (reference sequence). This CDR3 comprises 16 residues. DNA for the CDR3: TGTGCCAGCAGCCCAACAGGGTCCCCCCCCTTCAATGAGCAGTTCTTC. Translated, it gives CASSPTGSPPFNEQFF.

The sample holds many counts of this clonotype. The genes are TRBV11-2 and TRBJ2-6, with D tentatively TRBD2 (5 bases). CDR1 is SGHAT, CDR2 FQNNGV, per germline. V was pared by 11 bases and J by 2 bases, with 25 bases between. This CDR3 is 18 amino acids long. DNA of the CDR3: TGTGCCGCCCCAAATCAGGACTCACATCCGACTGGGGCCAACGTCCTGACTTTC. Amino acids: CAAPNQDSHPTGANVLTF. The entire variable domain, with the rest obtained from reference TRBV11-2 and TRBJ2-6, is as follows: EAGVAQSPRYKIIEKRQSVAFWCNPISGHATLYWYQQILGQGPKLLIQFQNNGVVDDSQLPKDRFSAERLKGVDSTLKIQPAKLEDSAVYLCAAPNQDSHPTGANVLTFGAGSRLTVL.

There are many counts of this clonotype. This chain links TRBV29-1 with TRBJ2-1; D possibly uses TRBD1 or TRBD2 (5 bases each). The germline V gene encodes CDR1 SQVTM and CDR2 ANQGSEA. The germline V and J ends were trimmed by 7 bases and 6 bases, with 16 bases remaining between them. This CDR3 region has 13 residues. The chain's CDR3 is CSGIRQRGNEQFF. CDR3 bases: TGCAGCGGAATCAGGCAGAGGGGCAATGAGCAGTTCTTC.

Many counts were recorded for this clonotype. This chain connects TRBV7-8 to TRBJ1-1; D call uncertain. This CDR3 region has 15 residues. The germline gives CDR1 SGHVS, CDR2 FQNEAQ. V was clipped by 0 bases and J by 8 bases, with 16 bases between them. The CDR3 spells CASSLAFPHRDEAFF. In nucleotides, the CDR3 is TGTGCCAGCAGCTTAGCTTTCCCGCATCGAGACGAAGCTTTCTTT. The full variable domain, with the rest looked up from reference TRBV7-8 and TRBJ1-1, is GAGVSQSPRYKVAKRGQDVALRCDPISGHVSLFWYQQALGQGPEFLTYFQNEAQLDKSGLPSDRFFAERPEGSVSTLKIQRTQQEDSAVYLCASSLAFPHRDEAFFGQGTRLTVV.

This clonotype was observed many times. The genes are TRBV6-1 and TRBJ1-3, with D tentatively TRBD1 (5 bases). CDR3 length equals 12 residues. Germline-derived CDR1 and CDR2 are MNHNS and SASEGT. V was clipped by 8 bases and J by 7 bases, with 12 bases between them. The CDR3 here is CASCRVANTIYF. The CDR3 bases are TGTGCCAGCTGCAGGGTTGCTAACACCATATATTTT.

The chain couples TRBV18 to TRBJ2-2; no reliable D call. The CDR3 totals 15 residues. Looked up from germline, CDR1 is KGHSH and CDR2 is LQKENI. V was shortened by 4 bases and J by 1 base, with 10 bases between the two germline ends. The CDR3 sequence is CASSLWTENTGELFF. The DNA of the CDR3 is TGTGCCAGCTCACTCTGGACGGAGAACACCGGGGAGCTGTTTTTT.

This clonotype was observed at least ten times. The rearrangement uses TRBV2 and TRBJ1-2; D may be TRBD1 (6 bases). The CDR3 has 12 residues. Trimming shortened V by 11 bases and J by 7 bases, and 17 bases separated the two germline ends. Germline V gives CDR1 SNHLY, CDR2 FYNNEI. The CDR3, as DNA: TGTGCCGGGTACGCGCTCAGGGGTGGCTACACCTTC. It yields the protein CAGYALRGGYTF.